These T cell receptor beta chains were read from a single sample in a study of blood T cell repertoires in COVID-19. Measured with immunoSEQ multiplex PCR; TCRdb has only the in-frame clones, and not every one. The sample contains around 400,000 clones, approximately 91% of which appear only once. Sequencing was performed on PBMCs or T cells enriched from blood (not recorded which). The source of these receptors is a woman aged 18-29 years who had been exposed to COVID-19. CDR3s include the opening cysteine and the closing phenylalanine or tryptophan. Each record gives: D gene, V gene, J gene, clone size, CDR3 protein, CDR3 DNA. D genes are given only for firm matches. The size field is filled for only some rows; it gives once, few, many or a size class.

D: TRBD1
V: TRBV11-1
J: TRBJ1-6
size: NA
CDR3: CASSWGQHSPLHF
DNA: TGTGCCAGCAGCTGGGGACAGCATTCACCCCTCCACTTT

D: TRBD1
V: TRBV13
J: TRBJ1-2
size: NA
CDR3: CASSDGQGGYTF
DNA: TGTGCCAGCAGCGATGGACAGGGAGGCTACACCTTC

D: NA
V: TRBV6-2/TRBV6-3
J: TRBJ2-3
size: NA
CDR3: CASSYSRGVTTDTQYF
DNA: TGTGCCAGCAGTTACTCGAGAGGAGTTACCACAGATACGCAGTATTTT

D: NA
V: TRBV18
J: TRBJ1-4
size: NA
CDR3: CASSPKVAQDEKLFF
DNA: TGTGCCAGCTCACCAAAGGTTGCTCAGGATGAAAAACTGTTTTTT

D: TRBD1
V: TRBV19
J: TRBJ1-5
size: NA
CDR3: CASSIQTGGSNQPQHF
DNA: TGTGCCAGTAGTATACAAACAGGGGGTAGCAATCAGCCCCAGCATTTT

D: NA
V: TRBV7-9
J: TRBJ2-7
size: NA
CDR3: CASSLGSSEQYF
DNA: TGTGCCAGCAGCCTAGGGAGTAGCGAGCAGTACTTC

D: NA
V: TRBV19
J: TRBJ1-5
size: NA
CDR3: CASSIGWGDQPQHF
DNA: TGTGCCAGTAGTATAGGCTGGGGGGATCAGCCCCAGCATTTT

D: TRBD2
V: TRBV6-2/TRBV6-3
J: TRBJ2-1
size: NA
CDR3: CASSYPAGATYNEQFF
DNA: TGTGCCAGCAGTTACCCAGCGGGGGCAACCTACAATGAGCAGTTCTTC

D: TRBD1
V: TRBV13
J: TRBJ2-1
size: NA
CDR3: CASSSSRGQTSYNEQFF
DNA: TGTGCCAGCAGCTCCTCTAGGGGACAGACCTCCTACAATGAGCAGTTCTTC

D: NA
V: TRBV12-5
J: TRBJ2-1
size: NA
CDR3: CASGLTGSYNEQFF
DNA: TGTGCTAGTGGTTTGACAGGCTCCTACAATGAGCAGTTCTTC

D: NA
V: TRBV21-1
J: TRBJ2-7
size: NA
CDR3: CASSLGRGTTYEQYF
DNA: TGTGCCAGCAGCCTGGGGAGGGGGACCACCTACGAGCAGTACTTC

D: NA
V: TRBV7-9
J: TRBJ1-6
size: NA
CDR3: CASSLDRSPLHF
DNA: TGTGCCAGCAGCTTAGACAGGTCACCCCTCCACTTT

D: NA
V: TRBV15
J: TRBJ1-1
size: NA
CDR3: CATSRGGRGNTEAFF
DNA: TGTGCCACCAGCAGAGGCGGCAGGGGCAATACTGAAGCTTTCTTT

D: NA
V: TRBV12-3/TRBV12-4
J: TRBJ1-1
size: once
CDR3: CASSPRENTEAFF
DNA: TGTGCCAGCAGTCCTCGGGAGAACACTGAAGCTTTCTTT

D: NA
V: TRBV4-2
J: TRBJ2-7
size: NA
CDR3: CASSQEARRFHEQYF
DNA: TGTGCCAGCAGCCAAGAGGCCAGGCGTTTCCACGAGCAGTACTTC

D: TRBD2
V: TRBV7-2
J: TRBJ2-7
size: few
CDR3: CASSPPGLATREQYF
DNA: TGTGCCAGCAGCCCACCGGGACTAGCGACTCGGGAGCAGTACTTC

D: TRBD2
V: TRBV7-2
J: TRBJ2-2
size: NA
CDR3: CASSFLRSTSGGTGELFF
DNA: TGTGCCAGCAGCTTCCTAAGATCGACTAGCGGGGGGACCGGGGAGCTGTTTTTT

D: TRBD1
V: TRBV6-6
J: TRBJ1-1
size: NA
CDR3: CASSQPTGVSTEAFF
DNA: TGTGCCAGCAGCCAACCCACAGGGGTGAGCACTGAAGCTTTCTTT

D: TRBD2
V: TRBV5-4
J: TRBJ2-2
size: few
CDR3: CASSLSREGRTGELFF
DNA: TGTGCCAGCAGCTTGAGTCGGGAGGGCCGCACCGGGGAGCTGTTTTTT

D: NA
V: TRBV12-3/TRBV12-4
J: TRBJ1-6
size: NA
CDR3: CASRITGNSPLHF
DNA: TGTGCCAGCAGGATAACAGGGAATTCACCCCTCCACTTT

D: NA
V: TRBV6-5
J: TRBJ1-2
size: NA
CDR3: CASRQNTGTYGYTF
DNA: TGTGCCAGCAGACAAAATACAGGGACCTATGGCTACACCTTC

D: TRBD1
V: TRBV28
J: TRBJ1-2
size: NA
CDR3: CASSSPTPTGYVSGYTF
DNA: TGTGCCAGCAGTTCCCCTACTCCGACAGGGTACGTCAGTGGCTACACCTTC

D: NA
V: TRBV7-8
J: TRBJ1-1
size: NA
CDR3: CASSLDPDRMNTEAFF
DNA: TGTGCCAGCAGCTTAGACCCGGACAGAATGAACACTGAAGCTTTCTTT

D: NA
V: TRBV7-2
J: TRBJ2-7
size: once
CDR3: CASSLGRPYEQYF
DNA: TGTGCCAGCAGCTTAGGGCGGCCCTACGAGCAGTACTTC

D: NA
V: TRBV5-1
J: TRBJ1-1
size: NA
CDR3: CASSLESGQGTEAFF
DNA: TGCGCCAGCAGCTTGGAATCGGGCCAGGGCACTGAAGCTTTCTTT

D: NA
V: TRBV4-1
J: TRBJ1-6
size: NA
CDR3: CASSQDEESSPLHF
DNA: TGCGCCAGCAGCCAAGATGAGGAGAGTTCACCCCTCCACTTT

D: NA
V: TRBV19
J: TRBJ1-2
size: NA
CDR3: CASSTVVDGYTF
DNA: TGTGCCAGTAGTACGGTGGTTGATGGCTACACCTTC